This T cell receptor beta chain was identified during a study of shared clonotypes between healthy human individuals. Study information: The donor pool was made up of two women and a few men aged 18 to 49. Notes on the study in general: Sequencing depth was expected to affect clonotype sharing among donors. The study's rarefaction showed incomplete sorted-subset sequencing despite large depth. On the whole, naive subsets had larger estimated richness than memory subsets had.

Only in-frame clones appear in the TCRdb table, and some are missing; sequencing was by immunoSEQ multiplex PCR. The repertoire has a few million clones, nearly 97% of them found once; the top ten carry 0.13%. For this clone: What it recognizes is unknown.

Per germline, CDR1 SGHRS and CDR2 YFSETQ. J was trimmed by 2 bases and V by 4 bases; bases with no gene match: 3. The CDR3 is 14 amino acids. This sequence was found in a man aged 18 to 29 in good health. The sequencing input was naive CD4+ T cells sorted from blood. The sample's subset: CD45RA+ positively selected. This sequence joins TRBV5-1 and TRBJ2-7, with 10 bases matching TRBD2. CDR3 bases: TGCGCCAGCAGCACTAGCGGGGAAACCTACGAGCAGTACTTC. Its translation: CASSTSGETYEQYF.